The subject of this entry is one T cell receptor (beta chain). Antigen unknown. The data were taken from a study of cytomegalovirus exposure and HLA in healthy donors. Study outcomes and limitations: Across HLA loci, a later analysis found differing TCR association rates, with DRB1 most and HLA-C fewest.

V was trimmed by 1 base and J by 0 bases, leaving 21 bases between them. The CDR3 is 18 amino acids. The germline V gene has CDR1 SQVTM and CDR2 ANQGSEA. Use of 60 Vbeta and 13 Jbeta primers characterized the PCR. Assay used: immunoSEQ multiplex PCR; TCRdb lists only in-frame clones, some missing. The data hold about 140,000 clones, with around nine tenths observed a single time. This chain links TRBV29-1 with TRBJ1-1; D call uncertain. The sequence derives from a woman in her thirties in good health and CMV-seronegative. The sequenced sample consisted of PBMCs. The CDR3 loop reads CSVEVYAEGAALNTEAFF. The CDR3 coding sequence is TGCAGCGTTGAAGTATATGCGGAGGGAGCAGCTTTGAACACTGAAGCTTTCTTT.